The 20 T cell receptor beta chains below all came from one sample that was sequenced in a study of blood T cell repertoires in COVID-19. Produced via immunoSEQ multiplex PCR; TCRdb's table is partial and in-frame only. Among 250,000 to 350,000 clones, 80% to 90% were seen once, and the ten largest hold about 6%. Sequencing was performed on peripheral blood. These receptors came from a woman aged 50 to 65 with COVID-19, enrolled during active disease.

The chain combines TRBV27 with TRBJ2-3, with D possibly being TRBD2 (5 bases). Germline V gene sequence: CDR1 MNHEY, CDR2 SMNVEV (reference sequence). The CDR3 loop spans 18 amino acids. Trimming took off 1 base at V and 3 bases at J, with 20 bases between the two ends. CDR3 loop: CASSLFPGSTRRTDTQYF. Written as DNA, the CDR3 is TGTGCCAGCAGTTTATTTCCGGGGAGCACTCGTAGAACAGATACGCAGTATTTT.

The chain uses TRBV5-1 and TRBJ2-1; tentatively, D is TRBD2 (6 bases). The V gene's germline CDR1 is SGHRS and CDR2 YFSETQ. This CDR3 is 15 amino acids long. The V end lost 0 bases, the J end lost 0 bases, and 7 bases lay between the germline ends. The CDR3 DNA sequence: TGCGCCAGCAGCTTGGTGGGGGGCTCCTACAATGAGCAGTTCTTC. Its protein product is CASSLVGGSYNEQFF.

In nucleotides, the CDR3 is TGTGCCATCAGGAGTCCCCAAACGCCCCAGCATTTT. It is translated as CAIRSPQTPQHF. V usage is TRBV10-3 and J usage is TRBJ1-5; D is unclear. From germline, CDR1 is ENHRY and CDR2 SYGVKD. The CDR3 runs 12 residues. The V and J ends lost 6 bases and 9 bases respectively, with 12 bases between them.

The rearrangement uses TRBV18 and TRBJ2-7, with 9 bases aligning to TRBD1. Looked up from germline, CDR1 is KGHSH and CDR2 is LQKENI. The junction had 6 bases not matched to a gene; V was cut back by 6 bases and J by 0 bases. The CDR3 consists of 15 residues. The CDR3 region has the DNA TGTGCCAGCTCCCCTAGACAGGGGGGCTCCTACGAGCAGTACTTC. Translating it yields CASSPRQGGSYEQYF.

The chain uses TRBV3-1 (or the pseudogene TRBV3-2) and TRBJ2-5; 8 bases line up with TRBD1. This CDR3 spans 14 amino acids. Germline CDR1 LGHDT, CDR2 YNNKEL (reference sequence). Losses at the gene ends were 4 bases for V and 3 bases for J; bases not matched to a gene: 4. The CDR3 DNA reads TGTGCCAGCAGCCCAGCAGGGGGCGAAGAGACCCAGTACTTC. Translating it yields CASSPAGGEETQYF.

The chain carries TRBV9 and TRBJ2-6, with a weak D call TRBD1 (6 bases). CDR3 length equals 17 residues. V was trimmed by 4 bases and J by 0 bases, leaving 14 bases between them. The V gene's germline CDR1 is SGDLS and CDR2 YYNGEE. CDR3 amino acids: CASSSRDMSSGANVLTF. The CDR3 DNA reads TGTGCCAGCAGCTCCCGGGACATGAGCTCTGGGGCCAACGTCCTGACTTTC.

The gene calls are TRBV2 and TRBJ1-2; D possibly corresponds to TRBD1 (5 bases). The V end was cut by 7 bases, the J end by 3 bases, with 12 bases between. The CDR3 is 13 amino acids. Germline V gives CDR1 SNHLY, CDR2 FYNNEI. In nucleotides, the CDR3 is TGTGCCAGCATCCCGGGACTGGACTATGGCTACACCTTC. Amino acids: CASIPGLDYGYTF.

The rearrangement uses TRBV5-1 and TRBJ1-2; D remains ambiguous. Between the trimmed V and J ends, which lost 4 bases and 8 bases, there was a span of 21 bases. Looked up from germline, CDR1 is SGHRS and CDR2 is YFSETQ. This CDR3 region has 15 residues. The CDR3 region has the DNA TGCGCCAGCAGCCCGAACCCGGGGTCCCGAGGCGGCTACACCTTC. Translating it yields CASSPNPGSRGGYTF.

The chain couples TRBV4-1 to TRBJ2-1; D gene uncertain. Trimming removed 5 bases from V and 5 bases from J, with 13 bases in between. CDR1 is MGHRA and CDR2 is YSYEKL in the germline V gene. This CDR3 region has 14 residues. The CDR3 DNA reads TGCGCCAGCAGCTTTCGACTCACCGACAATGAGCAGTTCTTC. Its protein product is CASSFRLTDNEQFF.

This clone was recorded only once. The chain links TRBV11-3 to TRBJ2-7; 7 nucleotides match TRBD2. Germline assignment: CDR1 SGHNT and CDR2 YENEEA. V shed 3 bases and J 4 bases; nucleotides not matched to a gene: 6. The CDR3 length is 14 residues. CDR3 protein: CASSFGGSKYEQYF. As DNA, the CDR3 is TGTGCCAGCAGCTTCGGCGGGAGTAAATACGAGCAGTACTTC.

The chain employs TRBV5-1 and TRBJ1-6; D not resolved. Germline loops: CDR1 SGHRS, CDR2 YFSETQ. CDR3 length equals 14 residues. V was clipped by 4 bases and J by 6 bases, with 11 bases between them. This CDR3 reads CASSEASSNSPLHF. CDR3 nucleotide sequence: TGCGCCAGCAGCGAGGCCTCCAGTAATTCACCCCTCCACTTT.

V and J are TRBV6-5 and TRBJ2-3; no definite D call. Trimming took 6 bases from V and 3 from J, leaving 10 bases between them. CDR3 length equals 13 residues. Germline-derived CDR1 and CDR2 are MNHEY and SVGAGI. In DNA, the CDR3 is TGTGCCAGCAGCCCCTATCAAACAGATACGCAGTATTTT. Translation gives CASSPYQTDTQYF.

In its sample, this clone was seen once. The V and J genes are TRBV30 and TRBJ2-6; 10 nucleotides agree with TRBD1. Germline assignment: CDR1 GTSNPN and CDR2 SVGIG (reference sequence). The J segment lost 0 bases and the V segment lost 7 bases, leaving 9 bases of the junction unmatched. The CDR3 contains 17 residues. The CDR3 region is CASSKGQGLSGANVLTF. CDR3 coding DNA: TGTGCCTCGAGCAAGGGACAGGGGCTCTCTGGGGCCAACGTCCTGACTTTC.

This chain connects TRBV6-5 to TRBJ2-5; D is undetermined. The CDR3 length is 14 residues. Germline V gene lookup returns CDR1 MNHEY and CDR2 SVGAGI. V was clipped by 2 bases and J by 1 base, with 8 bases between them. CDR3 sequence reads: CASSYNGFQETQYF. The CDR3 bases are TGTGCCAGCAGTTACAACGGGTTCCAAGAGACCCAGTACTTC.

This chain joins TRBV19 and TRBJ1-4; D is perhaps TRBD1 (5 bases). Trimming removed 7 bases at V and 4 bases at J, with 13 bases between. CDR1 is LNHDA, CDR2 SQIVND, per germline (reference sequence). The CDR3 runs 14 residues. The CDR3 DNA reads TGTGCCAGTATGGGGGGATCATTTAATGAAAAACTGTTTTTT. The encoded protein is CASMGGSFNEKLFF. Filled out from reference TRBV19 and TRBJ1-4, the complete variable domain reads DGGITQSPKYLFRKEGQNVTLSCEQNLNHDAMYWYRQDPGQGLRLIYYSQIVNDFQKGDIAEGYSVSREKKESFPLTVTSAQKNPTAFYLCASMGGSFNEKLFFGSGTQLSVL.

With regard to this clone: A junction end diverges from the germline sequence, so it may reflect a read error. The chain joins TRBV7-7 to TRBJ2-1; 10 positions agree with TRBD2. The CDR3 sequence is 15 residues long. Germline lookup yields CDR1 SSHAT and CDR2 FNYEAQ (reference sequence). CDR3 protein: CASSLAGAAINEQFF. CDR3 bases: TGTGCTAGCAGCCTAGCGGGAGCCGCAATCAATGAGCAGTTCTTC.

The V gene is TRBV6-5, the J gene TRBJ1-4, with 12 bases matching TRBD1. This CDR3 contains 14 residues. V trimming: 8 bases; J trimming: 7 bases; junction bases outside the gene matches: 5. The germline V gene encodes CDR1 MNHEY and CDR2 SVGAGI. CDR3 sequence reads: CASGTGGTGEKLFF. The CDR3 coding sequence is TGTGCCAGCGGGACAGGGGGCACGGGTGAAAAACTGTTTTTT.

The rearrangement links TRBV5-1 to TRBJ2-5; 7 bases are shared with TRBD1. Germline V CDR1 and CDR2: SGHRS, YFSETQ. J gave up 3 bases and V 4 bases, and 12 bases lay outside the gene matches. The CDR3 covers 16 residues. CDR3 bases: TGCGCCAGCAGCCCCGGAAGGAGACAGGGTAAAGAGACCCAGTACTTC. Translating gives CASSPGRRQGKETQYF. Supplemented by reference TRBV5-1 and TRBJ2-5, the full variable domain reads KAGVTQTPRYLIKTRGQQVTLSCSPISGHRSVSWYQQTPGQGLQFLFEYFSETQRNKGNFPGRFSGRQFSNSRSEMNVSTLELGDSALYLCASSPGRRQGKETQYFGPGTRLLVL.

The chain combines TRBV28 with TRBJ2-1, with D uncertain. Trimming shortened V by 1 base and J by 7 bases, and 11 bases separated the two germline ends. This CDR3 is built from 14 residues. Germline V gene lookup returns CDR1 MDHEN and CDR2 SYDVKM. CDR3 coding DNA: TGTGCCAGCAGTTTATCCCCCAACGGGAATGAGCAGTTCTTC. Its protein is CASSLSPNGNEQFF.

The DNA of the CDR3 is TGTGCCAGCGGAGCGAAGCGGGAACGGGAGCAGTTCTTC. It is translated as CASGAKREREQFF. The chain is built from TRBV2 and TRBJ2-1; 7 bases are a match to TRBD2. The CDR3 is 13 residues long. With 8 bases clipped from V and 10 bases from J, the junction kept 11 bases outside the gene matches. Per the germline V gene, CDR1 is SNHLY and CDR2 is FYNNEI.